Sequencing of this TCR beta chain was carried out in a study of blood T cell repertoires in COVID-19. About the research overall: Acute and convalescent COVID-19 specimens originated in the United States, Italy and Spain. From T cells, B-cell-depleted T cells, or PBMCs came the material, which was cDNA or gDNA.

The CDR3 loop spans 16 amino acids. V was clipped by 2 bases and J by 5 bases, with 19 bases between them. As handled by the study authors: Nucleated cell counts were estimated from reference gene primer amplification. Only in-frame clones appear in the TCRdb table, and some are missing; sequencing was by immunoSEQ multiplex PCR. V and J calls and clone size are those listed in that table; D and trimming were worked out from the DNA. Of about 240,000 clones detected, 86% appear once; the ten largest clones hold approximately 6.2%. The chain links TRBV23-1 to TRBJ2-7; the D gene is possibly TRBD2 (6 bases). TRBV23-1 carries the ORF label, with uncertain function. The source is a man between 60 and 75 years old with acute or convalescent COVID-19. Sequencing was carried out using peripheral blood. The chain's CDR3 is CASSQGLGGKGDEQYF. CDR3 nucleotide sequence: TGCGCCAGCAGTCAAGGCCTAGGAGGGAAAGGAGACGAGCAGTACTTC.